This is a list of T cell receptor beta chains from one sample in a study of T cell responses to AZD1222 COVID-19 vaccine. Libraries were prepared by immunoSEQ multiplex PCR; TCRdb keeps only in-frame clonotypes and omits some of them. This repertoire shows some 90,000 clones, approximately 83% found once; its top ten account for 7.9%. The sample consisted of peripheral blood, taken on day 0 of AZD1222 vaccination. The source is an adult in good health. Each CDR3 is given with its conserved first and last residue. A D gene is named only where the DNA matches it firmly. Only some rows state a clone size, as once, few, many or a class for expanded clones.

j_call d_call v_call clone_size cdr3_length cdr3_nt cdr3_aa
TRBJ2-1 . TRBV3-1/TRBV3-2 . 14 TGTGCCAGCAGCCAAGGGCCCGAGGGAACTGAGCAGTTCTTC CASSQGPEGTEQFF
TRBJ2-5 TRBD2 TRBV5-4 . 15 TGTGCCAGCAGCCCAACCCAGGGAGGGGTAGAGACCCAGTACTTC CASSPTQGGVETQYF
TRBJ2-1 . TRBV9 . 15 TGTGCCAGCAGCGTAGAGGGACAACACTACAATGAGCAGTTCTTC CASSVEGQHYNEQFF
TRBJ2-7 . TRBV9 . 15 TGTGCCAGCAGCGTAGGTGGGCAGTATCCCTACGAGCAGTACTTC CASSVGGQYPYEQYF
TRBJ2-1 TRBD1 TRBV29-1 . 15 TGCAGCGCAGAGGACCGGGACAGCCCAAGGGGTGAGCAGTTCTTC CSAEDRDSPRGEQFF
TRBJ2-3 . TRBV11-3 . 15 TGTGCCAGCAGCTTAGTGGCAGGGGGGACAGATACGCAGTATTTT CASSLVAGGTDTQYF
TRBJ2-1 TRBD1 TRBV7-2 . 16 TGTGCCAGCAGCTTAGAGGGGGCCGGATCCTACAATGAGCAGTTCTTC CASSLEGAGSYNEQFF
TRBJ1-4 . TRBV28 . 14 TGTGCCAGCAGCCAGGCCAGGGCGGATGAAAAACTGTTTTTT CASSQARADEKLFF
TRBJ1-5 . TRBV6-2/TRBV6-3 . 14 TGTGCCAGCAGTTACCCCGGATGGAATCAGCCCCAGCATTTT CASSYPGWNQPQHF
TRBJ1-1 . TRBV2 . 13 TGTGCCAGCAGCTTAGAAGTTAGGACTGAAGCTTTCTTT CASSLEVRTEAFF
TRBJ2-5 . TRBV5-6 . 16 TGTGCCAGCAGCTTGTATTGGACGGCACCTCAAGAGACCCAGTACTTC CASSLYWTAPQETQYF
TRBJ1-1 . TRBV18 . 15 TGTGCCAGCTCACCGAGGGACCCCGGGGGCCCTGAAGCTTTCTTT CASSPRDPGGPEAFF
TRBJ2-3 . TRBV5-1 . 15 TGCGCCAGCAGCTTATCGGGGAGAGACACAGATACGCAGTATTTT CASSLSGRDTDTQYF
TRBJ1-4 TRBD1 TRBV7-9 few 15 TGTGCCAGCAGAGAAGACAGGGGACGTGGCGAAAAACTGTTTTTT CASREDRGRGEKLFF
TRBJ2-1 . TRBV27 . 14 TGTGCCAGCAGTTCGTCGAGAATCGGCAATGAGCAGTTCTTC CASSSSRIGNEQFF
TRBJ2-3 . TRBV5-4 . 12 TGTGCCAGCAGCTTGGTTCAGGATACGCAGTATTTT CASSLVQDTQYF
TRBJ2-3 . TRBV29-1 . 13 TGCAGCGTAGAGGGACGGAACACAGATACGCAGTATTTT CSVEGRNTDTQYF
TRBJ1-3 . TRBV6-5 . 14 TGTGCCAGCAGTTCACGGGAAGGGGGAAACACCATATATTTT CASSSREGGNTIYF
TRBJ2-1 TRBD2 TRBV7-9 few 17 TGTGCCAGCAGCTCACCGACTCGACTAGCGGGAGAGGGTGAGCAGTTCTTC CASSSPTRLAGEGEQFF
TRBJ2-2 . TRBV4-1 . 17 TGCGCCAGCAGCCAAGTTCTTAGTATGGGGTGGGGCGGGGAGCTGTTTTTT CASSQVLSMGWGGELFF
TRBJ1-1 . TRBV6-5 few 13 TGTGCCAGCAGTTACTCTTACAACACTGAAGCTTTCTTT CASSYSYNTEAFF
TRBJ1-5 . TRBV27 once 14 TGTGCCAGCAGTCCTCAGGGATATTATCAGCCCCAGCATTTT CASSPQGYYQPQHF
TRBJ2-5 . TRBV3-1/TRBV3-2 . 13 TGTGCCAGCAGCCAATCTGGGCAAGAGACCCAGTACTTC CASSQSGQETQYF
TRBJ2-1 TRBD1 TRBV7-7 . 17 TGTGCCAGCAGCCGAGGGGGGAGGACAGGGCCATACAATGAGCAGTTCTTC CASSRGGRTGPYNEQFF
TRBJ1-1 . TRBV12-5 . 14 TGTGCTAGTGGCCCGAGGGCGGAGAACACTGAAGCTTTCTTT CASGPRAENTEAFF
TRBJ2-7 . TRBV11-2 . 15 TGTGCCAGCAGCGGCGCGGGAAGCAGGGAACACGAGCAGTACTTC CASSGAGSREHEQYF
TRBJ1-1 . TRBV7-2 once 14 TGTGCCAGCAGCGGCAGGGGTATGAACACTGAAGCTTTCTTT CASSGRGMNTEAFF